This TCR beta chain was sequenced for a study of T cells in Graves' hyperthyroidism and ophthalmopathy. Study-wide background: Peripheral blood was acquired at first diagnosis, ahead of any therapy whatsoever.

Patients showing uncontrolled infection, other autoimmune disease, pregnancy or lactation were ineligible. On the basis of clinical symptoms, serum thyroxine and TRAb, thyroid ultrasound and orbital computed tomography, diagnoses were made. TCR beta CDR3 sequences were amplified from RNA transcripts. Using the HTBI primer set, a first-round RT-PCR was run on the TCR CDR3. TCRdb reprocessed the multiplex PCR reads via MiXCR and lists one record per CDR3 protein. The sample lists 550,000 to 700,000 distinct CDR3 sequences, over 12% occurring once. In its sample, this clonotype was seen many times. What it recognizes is unknown. The study, taken as a whole, reports: Most thyroid clonotypes expanded above 0.001 appeared in blood too.

Trimming shortened V by 3 bases and J by 5 bases, and 8 bases separated the two germline ends. This CDR3 comprises 13 residues. The V gene's germline CDR1 is SGHTA and CDR2 FQGNSA. Material: blood. The TCR comes from a woman in her forties with Graves' ophthalmopathy. This chain uses TRBV7-2 with TRBJ1-5; perhaps TRBD1 as D (5 bases). The CDR3 DNA reads TGTGCCAGCAGCTTTGACAGAGATCAGCCCCAGCATTTT. Translation: CASSFDRDQPQHF.